Reported below is one T cell receptor (beta chain). Clones were sequenced by immunoSEQ multiplex PCR, and TCRdb holds only the in-frame ones, with some missing. The data show roughly 70,000 clones, 96% seen once. V was pared by 4 bases and J by 8 bases, with 10 bases of the junction left unmatched. Germline-derived CDR1 and CDR2 are MNHEY and SVGAGI. This CDR3 is 14 amino acids long. The data belong to a study of cytomegalovirus exposure and HLA in healthy donors. The sequence came from a woman aged 18-29 years in good health and CMV-seropositive. The sequenced sample consisted of PBMCs. V usage is TRBV6-5 and J usage is TRBJ1-2; 7 bases align to TRBD1. The CDR3 loop reads CASSLQPGTVGYTF. The CDR3 coding sequence is TGTGCCAGCAGTTTACAACCCGGGACAGTAGGCTACACCTTC.